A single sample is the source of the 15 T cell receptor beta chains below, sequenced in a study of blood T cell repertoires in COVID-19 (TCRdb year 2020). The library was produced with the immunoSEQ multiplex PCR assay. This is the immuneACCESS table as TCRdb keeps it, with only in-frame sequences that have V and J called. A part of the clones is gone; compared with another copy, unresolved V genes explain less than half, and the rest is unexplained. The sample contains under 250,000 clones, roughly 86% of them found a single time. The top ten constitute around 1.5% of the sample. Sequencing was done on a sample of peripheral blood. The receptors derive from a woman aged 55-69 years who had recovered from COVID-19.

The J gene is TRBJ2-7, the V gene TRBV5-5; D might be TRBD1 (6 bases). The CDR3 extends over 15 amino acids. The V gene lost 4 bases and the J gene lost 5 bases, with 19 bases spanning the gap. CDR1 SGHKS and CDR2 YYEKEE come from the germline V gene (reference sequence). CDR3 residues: CASSKVLQGHDEQYF. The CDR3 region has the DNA TGTGCCAGCAGCAAAGTCTTACAGGGTCACGACGAGCAGTACTTC.

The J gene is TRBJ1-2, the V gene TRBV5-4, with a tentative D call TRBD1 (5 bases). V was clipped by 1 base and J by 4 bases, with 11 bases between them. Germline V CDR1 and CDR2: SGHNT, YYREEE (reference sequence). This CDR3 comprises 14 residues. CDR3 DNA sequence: TGTGCCAGCAGCTTGACAGGTTCCGGCTATGGCTACACCTTC. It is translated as CASSLTGSGYGYTF.

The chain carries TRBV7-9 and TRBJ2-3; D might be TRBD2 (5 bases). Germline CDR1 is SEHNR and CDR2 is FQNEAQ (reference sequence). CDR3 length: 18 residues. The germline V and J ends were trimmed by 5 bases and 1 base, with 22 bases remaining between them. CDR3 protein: CASSPKMGTSRGTDTQYF. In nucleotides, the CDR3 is TGTGCCAGCAGCCCAAAAATGGGTACCTCGCGGGGCACAGATACGCAGTATTTT.

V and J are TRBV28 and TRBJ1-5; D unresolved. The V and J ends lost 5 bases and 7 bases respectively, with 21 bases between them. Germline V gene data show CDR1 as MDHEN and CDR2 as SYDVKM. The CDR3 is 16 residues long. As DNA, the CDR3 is TGTGCCAGCAGTCCATCAGGCGGGTTGGGAGAACAGCCCCAGCATTTT. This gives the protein CASSPSGGLGEQPQHF.

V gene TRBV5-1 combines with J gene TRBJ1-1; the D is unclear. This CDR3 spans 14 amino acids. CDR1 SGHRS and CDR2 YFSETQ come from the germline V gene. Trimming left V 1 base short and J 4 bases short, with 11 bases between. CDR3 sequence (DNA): TGCGCCAGCAGCTTGCTAGTCCGGCTCACTGAAGCTTTCTTT. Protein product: CASSLLVRLTEAFF.

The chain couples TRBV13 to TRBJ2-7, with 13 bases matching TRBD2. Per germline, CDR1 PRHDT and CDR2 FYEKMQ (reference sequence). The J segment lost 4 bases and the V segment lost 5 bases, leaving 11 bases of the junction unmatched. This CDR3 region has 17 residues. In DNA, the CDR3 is TGTGCCAGCAGCAACGGACTAGCGGGGGCCTTAGGATACGAGCAGTACTTC. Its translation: CASSNGLAGALGYEQYF.

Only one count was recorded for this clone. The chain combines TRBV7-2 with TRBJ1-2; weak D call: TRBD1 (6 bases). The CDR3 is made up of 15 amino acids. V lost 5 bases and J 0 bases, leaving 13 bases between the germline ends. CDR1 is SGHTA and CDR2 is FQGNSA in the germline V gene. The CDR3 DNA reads TGTGCCAGCAGCCCCAGCAGGGGAGCTAACTATGGCTACACCTTC. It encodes CASSPSRGANYGYTF.

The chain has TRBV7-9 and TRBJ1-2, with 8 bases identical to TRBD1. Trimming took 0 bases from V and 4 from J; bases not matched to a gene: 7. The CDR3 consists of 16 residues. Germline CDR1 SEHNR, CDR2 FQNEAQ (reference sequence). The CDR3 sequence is CASSLADRASFYGYTF. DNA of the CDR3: TGTGCCAGCAGCTTAGCGGACAGGGCGAGCTTCTATGGCTACACCTTC. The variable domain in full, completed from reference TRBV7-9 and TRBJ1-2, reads DTGVSQNPRHKITKRGQNVTFRCDPISEHNRLYWYRQTLGQGPEFLTYFQNEAQLEKSRLLSDRFSAERPKGSFSTLEIQRTEQGDSAMYLCASSLADRASFYGYTFGSGTRLTVV.

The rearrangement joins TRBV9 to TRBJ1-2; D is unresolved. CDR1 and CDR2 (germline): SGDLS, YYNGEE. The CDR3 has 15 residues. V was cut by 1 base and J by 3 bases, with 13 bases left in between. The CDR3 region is CASSVSGGMYYGYTF. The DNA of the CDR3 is TGTGCCAGCAGCGTAAGCGGAGGGATGTACTATGGCTACACCTTC.

The CDR3 DNA reads TGTGCCAGCAGTCAGGAACAGGGTACGGACTATGGCTACACCTTC. Protein: CASSQEQGTDYGYTF. V and J are TRBV6-5 and TRBJ1-2; tentative D call: TRBD1 (6 bases). The CDR3 spans 15 residues. The germline gives CDR1 MNHEY, CDR2 SVGAGI. V gave up 5 bases and J gave up 3 bases, with 16 bases separating them.

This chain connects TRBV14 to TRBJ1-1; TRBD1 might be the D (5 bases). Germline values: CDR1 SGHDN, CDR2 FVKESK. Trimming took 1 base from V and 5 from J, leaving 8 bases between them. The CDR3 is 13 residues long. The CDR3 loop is CASSQGGATEAFF. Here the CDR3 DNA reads TGTGCCAGCAGCCAAGGGGGCGCGACTGAAGCTTTCTTT.

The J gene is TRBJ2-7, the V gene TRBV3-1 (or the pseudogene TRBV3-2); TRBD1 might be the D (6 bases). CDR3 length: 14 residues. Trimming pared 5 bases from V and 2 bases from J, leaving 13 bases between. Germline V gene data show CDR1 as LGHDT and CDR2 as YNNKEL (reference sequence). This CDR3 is CASSYVTGTYEQYF. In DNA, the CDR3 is TGTGCCAGCAGCTATGTGACAGGCACCTACGAGCAGTACTTC.

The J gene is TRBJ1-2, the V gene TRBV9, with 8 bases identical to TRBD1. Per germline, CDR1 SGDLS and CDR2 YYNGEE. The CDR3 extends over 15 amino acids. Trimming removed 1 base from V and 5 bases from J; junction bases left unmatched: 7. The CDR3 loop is CASSVQTGVRYGYTF. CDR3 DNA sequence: TGTGCCAGCAGCGTACAGACAGGGGTTCGATATGGCTACACCTTC.

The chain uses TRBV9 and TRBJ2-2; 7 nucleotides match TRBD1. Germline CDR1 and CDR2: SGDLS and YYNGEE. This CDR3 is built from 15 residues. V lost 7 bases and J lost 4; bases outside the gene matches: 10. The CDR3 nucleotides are TGTGCCAGCGGAGTCCGGGACAGTGTCACCGGGGAGCTGTTTTTT. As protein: CASGVRDSVTGELFF. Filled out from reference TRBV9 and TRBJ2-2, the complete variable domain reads DSGVTQTPKHLITATGQRVTLRCSPRSGDLSVYWYQQSLDQGLQFLIQYYNGEERAKGNILERFSAQQFPDLHSELNLSSLELGDSALYFCASGVRDSVTGELFFGEGSRLTVL.

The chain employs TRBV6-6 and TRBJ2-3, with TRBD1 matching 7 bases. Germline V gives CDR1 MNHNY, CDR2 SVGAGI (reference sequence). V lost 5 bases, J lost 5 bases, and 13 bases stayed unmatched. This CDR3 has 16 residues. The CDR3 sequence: CASSQTGQSRRDTQYF. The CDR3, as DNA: TGTGCCAGCAGTCAGACGGGACAGTCACGTAGAGATACGCAGTATTTT.